This record looks at one T cell receptor (beta chain) sequence and its context. This clone's antigen is unknown. No base-level quality is on record; no much larger clone is a single base apart. Samples from volunteer blood donors who had recovered from COVID-19 were contributed by a second Seattle source. Each collaborating institution followed its own protocols to collect whole blood in K2EDTA tubes. For TCRbeta analysis, collaborators shipped samples as frozen whole blood, isolated PBMCs, or DNA extracted from either of those sample types. CDR1 and CDR2 were assigned from the germline V gene (reference sequence) as GTSNPN and SVGIG. The CDR3 contains 13 residues, cysteine and phenylalanine counted. The entry retains the CDR3 DNA only, 39 bases that are in frame from base 1. V and J lose 3 bases and 3 bases, and a span of 12 bases separates them. This specimen comes from a study of blood T cell repertoires in COVID-19 (TCRdb year 2020). Notes on the research overall: The collaborator samples originated in the United States, Italy and Spain and spanned the acute and convalescent phases of COVID-19. The material from the prospective study consisted of cDNA or gDNA derived from T cells, B-cell-depleted T cells, or PBMCs. Subjects who had been exposed to COVID-19, were actively infected with it, or had recovered from it provided the deeply sampled blood TCRbeta repertoires that made up the dataset. A freely available public database, intended as a resource for researchers studying the immune response to SARS-CoV-2, is where the repertoires were released. Samples were obtained from the ongoing ImmuneRACE study (first 160 participants) and from 1,254 subjects provided by 6 global collaborators. A de-identified subject ID, COVID-19 status, age in years and sex were almost always included in the sample metadata. HLA class I and class II types, where available, came from metadata supplied by the sample provider rather than from assay-based typing.

TCRbeta CDR3 regions were amplified from genomic DNA by means of the immunoSEQ Assay, a bias-controlled multiplex PCR. On the authors' methods: Within the assay, amplification of reference gene primers was used to estimate how many nucleated cells each sample contained. Sequence reads were collapsed and filtered to measure the absolute abundance of every unique TCRbeta CDR3 rearrangement. Productive Simpson clonality was computed per sample as the square root of Simpson's diversity index over productive rearrangements. The clones in this table, taken by TCRdb from immuneACCESS, are in-frame only. Not every clone is retained; where verified, under half of the shortfall comes from an unresolved V gene, and the cause of the rest is unknown. V and J calls and clone size follow that table, whereas D and trimming were derived from the DNA. Here the sample has hundreds of thousands of clones; roughly 90% occur a single time. The ten largest clones capture roughly 2% of the sample.

Study-level results and caveats: How much clinical and demographic metadata was included differed by source and by participant, and the metadata was provided uncurated.

Sample: peripheral blood. The receptor chain draws on TRBV30 and TRBJ2-7, and the D gene may be TRBD1, 5 bases matching. The sequence was obtained from a woman aged 45-60 years who had recovered from COVID-19. Read as DNA, the sequence is TGTGCCTGGAGAAAACAGGAAAACTACGAGCAGTACTTC. Protein translation: CAWRKQENYEQYF. The full variable domain, with segments outside the CDR3 supplied by the reference TRBV30 and TRBJ2-7 proteins, appears as SQTIHQWPATLVQPVGSPLSLECTVEGTSNPNLYWYRQAAGRGLQLLFYSVGIGQISSEVPQNLSASRPQDRQFILSSKKLLLSDSGFYLCAWRKQENYEQYFGPGTRLTVT.